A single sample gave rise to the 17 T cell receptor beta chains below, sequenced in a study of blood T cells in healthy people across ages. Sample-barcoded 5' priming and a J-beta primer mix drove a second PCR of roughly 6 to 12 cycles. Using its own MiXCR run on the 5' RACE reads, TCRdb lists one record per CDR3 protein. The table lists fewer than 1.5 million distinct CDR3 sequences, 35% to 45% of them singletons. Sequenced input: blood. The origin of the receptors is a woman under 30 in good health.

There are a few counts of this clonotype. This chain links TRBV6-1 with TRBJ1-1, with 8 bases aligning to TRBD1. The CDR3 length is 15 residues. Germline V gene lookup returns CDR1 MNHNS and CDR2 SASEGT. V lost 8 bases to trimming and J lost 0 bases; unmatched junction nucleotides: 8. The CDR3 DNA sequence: TGTGCCAGCCGTGTTACGGGACAGGTGAACACTGAAGCTTTCTTT. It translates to CASRVTGQVNTEAFF.

CDR3 sequence (DNA): TGCAGTGCCAGGACGGGGGGGCGTCGCGAGCAGTACTTC. Residues: CSARTGGRREQYF. The chain couples TRBV20-1 to TRBJ2-7, with TRBD2 matching over 8 bases. Germline CDR1 is DFQATT and CDR2 is SNEGSKA (reference sequence). The CDR3 has 13 residues. Losses at the gene ends were 6 bases for V and 6 bases for J; bases not matched to a gene: 10.

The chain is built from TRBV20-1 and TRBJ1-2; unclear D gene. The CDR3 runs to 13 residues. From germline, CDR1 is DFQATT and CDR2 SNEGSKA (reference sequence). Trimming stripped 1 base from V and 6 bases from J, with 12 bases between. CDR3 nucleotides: TGCAGTGCTAGAGGCGCGGTCGGCGATGGCTACACCTTC. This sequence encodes CSARGAVGDGYTF.

Here the CDR3 reads CASSLEILTGREETQYF. CDR3 nucleotide sequence: TGTGCCAGCAGCTTGGAAATCCTGACAGGGAGGGAGGAGACCCAGTACTTC. This chain links TRBV7-2 with TRBJ2-5; D tentatively fits TRBD1 or TRBD2 (7 bases each). Deletions cut 3 bases from V and 5 bases from J, with 22 bases between. CDR1 SGHTA and CDR2 FQGNSA come from the germline V gene. The CDR3 contains 17 residues.

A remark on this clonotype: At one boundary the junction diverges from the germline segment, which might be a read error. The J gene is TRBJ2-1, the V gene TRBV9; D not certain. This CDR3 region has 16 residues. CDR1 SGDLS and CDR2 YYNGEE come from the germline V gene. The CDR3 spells CASGVGLGVSYNEQFF. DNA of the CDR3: TGTGCCAGCGGCGTAGGCCTCGGAGTTTCCTACAATGAGCAGTTCTTC.

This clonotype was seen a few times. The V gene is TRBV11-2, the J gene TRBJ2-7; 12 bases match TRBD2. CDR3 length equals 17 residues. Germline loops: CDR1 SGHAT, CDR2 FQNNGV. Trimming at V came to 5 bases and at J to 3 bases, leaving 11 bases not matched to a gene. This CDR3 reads CASSPTSGSPRIYEQYF. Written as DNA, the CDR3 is TGTGCCAGCAGCCCGACTAGCGGGAGCCCTCGGATCTACGAGCAGTACTTC.

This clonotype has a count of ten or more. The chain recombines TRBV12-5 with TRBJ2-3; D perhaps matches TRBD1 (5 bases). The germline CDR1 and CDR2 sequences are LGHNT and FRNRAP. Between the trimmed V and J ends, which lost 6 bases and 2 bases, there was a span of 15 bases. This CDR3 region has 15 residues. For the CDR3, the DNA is TGTGCTAGTGGCTTCGAGGACATCATCACAGATACGCAGTATTTT. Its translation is CASGFEDIITDTQYF.

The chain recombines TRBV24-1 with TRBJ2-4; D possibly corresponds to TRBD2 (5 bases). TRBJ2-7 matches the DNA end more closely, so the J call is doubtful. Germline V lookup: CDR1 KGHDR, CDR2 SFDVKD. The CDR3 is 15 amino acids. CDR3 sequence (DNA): TGTGCCACCAGTGATTTGGTGGAGGCCCGCTACGAGCAGTACTTC. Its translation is CATSDLVEARYEQYF.

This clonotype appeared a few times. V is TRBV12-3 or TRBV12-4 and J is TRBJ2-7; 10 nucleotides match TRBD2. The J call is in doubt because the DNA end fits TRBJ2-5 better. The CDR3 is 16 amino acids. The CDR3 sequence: CASSLTGTSESGTQYF. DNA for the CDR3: TGTGCCAGCAGTTTAACCGGGACTAGCGAAAGCGGGACCCAGTACTTC.

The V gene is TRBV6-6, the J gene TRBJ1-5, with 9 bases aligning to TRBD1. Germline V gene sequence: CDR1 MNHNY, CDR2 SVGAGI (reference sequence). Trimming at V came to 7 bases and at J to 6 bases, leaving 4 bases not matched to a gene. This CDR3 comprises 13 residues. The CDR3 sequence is CASKDRGTQPQHF. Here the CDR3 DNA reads TGTGCCAGCAAGGACAGGGGCACTCAGCCCCAGCATTTT.

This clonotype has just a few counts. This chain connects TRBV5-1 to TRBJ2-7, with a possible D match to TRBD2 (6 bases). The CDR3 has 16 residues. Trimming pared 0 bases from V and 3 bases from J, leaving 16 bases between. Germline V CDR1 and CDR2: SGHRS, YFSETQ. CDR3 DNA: TGCGCCAGCAGCTTGGCCCGCGGGGAAAAGAACTACGAGCAGTACTTC. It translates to CASSLARGEKNYEQYF.

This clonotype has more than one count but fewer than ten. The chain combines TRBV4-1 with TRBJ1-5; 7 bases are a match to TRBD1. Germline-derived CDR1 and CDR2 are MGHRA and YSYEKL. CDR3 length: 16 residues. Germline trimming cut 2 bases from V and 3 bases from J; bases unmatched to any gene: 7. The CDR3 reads CASSQWVGGINQPQHF. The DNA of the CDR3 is TGCGCCAGCAGCCAATGGGTAGGGGGCATCAATCAGCCCCAGCATTTT.

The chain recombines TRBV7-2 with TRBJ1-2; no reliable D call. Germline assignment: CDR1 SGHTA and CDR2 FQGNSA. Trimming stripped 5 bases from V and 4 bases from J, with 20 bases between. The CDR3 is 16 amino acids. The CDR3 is CASSLRPFQKAYGYTF. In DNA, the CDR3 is TGTGCCAGCAGCCTCCGACCCTTCCAAAAGGCCTATGGCTACACCTTC.

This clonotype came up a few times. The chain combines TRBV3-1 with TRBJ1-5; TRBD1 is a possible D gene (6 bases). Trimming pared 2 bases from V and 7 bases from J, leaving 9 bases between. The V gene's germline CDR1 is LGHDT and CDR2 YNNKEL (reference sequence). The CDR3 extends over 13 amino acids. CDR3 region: CASSQSGAQPQHF. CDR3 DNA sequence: TGTGCCAGCAGCCAATCAGGGGCCCAGCCCCAGCATTTT.

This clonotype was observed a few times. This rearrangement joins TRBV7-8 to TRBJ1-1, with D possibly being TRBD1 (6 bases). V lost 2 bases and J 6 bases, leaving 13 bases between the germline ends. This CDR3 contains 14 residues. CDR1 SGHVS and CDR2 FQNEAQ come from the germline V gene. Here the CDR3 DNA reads TGTGCCAGCAGCTTATATTGGGGACACGCTGAAGCTTTCTTT. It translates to CASSLYWGHAEAFF.

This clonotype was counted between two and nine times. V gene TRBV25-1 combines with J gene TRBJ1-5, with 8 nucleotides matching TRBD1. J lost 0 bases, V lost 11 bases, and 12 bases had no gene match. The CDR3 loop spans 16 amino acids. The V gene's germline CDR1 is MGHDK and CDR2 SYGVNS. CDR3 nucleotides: TGTGCCGCGTCATCAGGGGGCCCGGATAGCAATCAGCCCCAGCATTTT. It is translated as CAASSGGPDSNQPQHF.

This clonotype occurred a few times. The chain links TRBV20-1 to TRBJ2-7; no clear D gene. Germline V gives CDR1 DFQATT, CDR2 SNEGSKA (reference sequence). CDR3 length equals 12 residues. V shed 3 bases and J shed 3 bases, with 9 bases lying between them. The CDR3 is CSASGSLYEQYF. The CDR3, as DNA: TGCAGTGCTAGCGGCAGTCTCTACGAGCAGTACTTC.